These T cell receptor beta chains were read from a single sample in a study of Ad26.COV2.S vaccination and SARS-CoV-2 variants. Measured with immunoSEQ multiplex PCR; TCRdb has only the in-frame clones, and not every one. The sample shows around 100,000 clones, around 80% of them seen only once. The sample was peripheral blood, taken after recovery from COVID-19. These receptors originate from a human donor who had recovered from COVID-19. Both conserved end residues are part of each CDR3. A D gene is named only where the DNA matches it firmly. The size field is filled for only some rows; it gives once, few, many or a size class.

clone_size: few; v_call: TRBV27; j_call: TRBJ2-3; d_call: TRBD1; cdr3_aa: CASTDNAGTGIGGTQYF; cdr3_nt: TGTGCCAGCACCGATAATGCCGGGACAGGGATAGGTGGTACGCAGTATTTT
clone_size: .; v_call: TRBV28; j_call: TRBJ2-7; d_call: TRBD2; cdr3_aa: CASRTSGTYEQYF; cdr3_nt: TGTGCCAGCAGGACTAGCGGAACCTACGAGCAGTACTTC
clone_size: .; v_call: TRBV5-1; j_call: TRBJ2-5; d_call: TRBD2; cdr3_aa: CASSWGLVQERAQYF; cdr3_nt: TGCGCCAGCAGCTGGGGACTAGTACAAGAGAGGGCCCAGTACTTC
clone_size: .; v_call: TRBV28; j_call: TRBJ1-2; d_call: .; cdr3_aa: CAGRGGRLDHYGYTF; cdr3_nt: TGTGCCGGTCGGGGCGGAAGATTAGACCACTATGGCTACACCTTC
clone_size: .; v_call: TRBV5-1; j_call: TRBJ1-3; d_call: .; cdr3_aa: CASSPGLEGNTIYF; cdr3_nt: TGCGCCAGCAGCCCGGGACTGGAGGGAAACACCATATATTTT
clone_size: once; v_call: TRBV2; j_call: TRBJ2-7; d_call: .; cdr3_aa: CASNDRPPYEQYF; cdr3_nt: TGTGCCAGCAACGACAGGCCCCCCTACGAGCAGTACTTC
clone_size: .; v_call: TRBV19; j_call: TRBJ1-5; d_call: TRBD1; cdr3_aa: CASSVDRAIQPQHF; cdr3_nt: TGTGCCAGTAGTGTGGACAGGGCGATTCAGCCCCAGCATTTT
clone_size: few; v_call: TRBV5-1; j_call: TRBJ2-2; d_call: .; cdr3_aa: CASSQEVTGELFF; cdr3_nt: TGCGCCAGCAGCCAGGAAGTAACCGGGGAGCTGTTTTTT
clone_size: few; v_call: TRBV2; j_call: TRBJ1-3; d_call: .; cdr3_aa: CASSHTTNGNTIYF; cdr3_nt: TGTGCCAGCAGCCATACCACCAACGGAAACACCATATATTTT
clone_size: .; v_call: TRBV6-2/TRBV6-3; j_call: TRBJ1-1; d_call: .; cdr3_aa: CASSYDPPRGTEAFF; cdr3_nt: TGTGCCAGCAGTTACGATCCCCCTCGGGGGACTGAAGCTTTCTTT
clone_size: .; v_call: TRBV20-1; j_call: TRBJ2-7; d_call: TRBD2; cdr3_aa: CSASKGMRGGRVGEQYF; cdr3_nt: TGCAGTGCCAGTAAGGGGATGCGGGGGGGCCGTGTCGGCGAGCAGTACTTC
clone_size: .; v_call: TRBV6-5; j_call: TRBJ2-3; d_call: TRBD2; cdr3_aa: CASSTTSGGTDTQYF; cdr3_nt: TGTGCCAGCAGCACGACTAGCGGGGGCACAGATACGCAGTATTTT
clone_size: .; v_call: TRBV12-3/TRBV12-4; j_call: TRBJ2-1; d_call: .; cdr3_aa: CASSQGMDEQFF; cdr3_nt: TGTGCCAGCAGCCAGGGCATGGATGAGCAGTTCTTC
clone_size: .; v_call: TRBV5-1; j_call: TRBJ2-5; d_call: .; cdr3_aa: CASSLALGIVETQYF; cdr3_nt: TGCGCCAGCAGCTTGGCCCTGGGAATTGTGGAGACCCAGTACTTC
clone_size: .; v_call: TRBV28; j_call: TRBJ2-5; d_call: TRBD1; cdr3_aa: CASSQDRGLEETQYF; cdr3_nt: TGTGCCAGCAGTCAAGACAGGGGTTTGGAAGAGACCCAGTACTTC
clone_size: .; v_call: TRBV5-1; j_call: TRBJ1-1; d_call: TRBD1; cdr3_aa: CASSTTGTEKAFF; cdr3_nt: TGCGCCAGCAGCACTACCGGGACAGAAAAAGCTTTCTTT
clone_size: .; v_call: TRBV6-1; j_call: TRBJ1-2; d_call: .; cdr3_aa: CASSEAGGAGDGYTF; cdr3_nt: TGTGCCAGCAGTGAAGCCGGTGGGGCAGGGGATGGCTACACCTTC
clone_size: .; v_call: TRBV19; j_call: TRBJ2-1; d_call: .; cdr3_aa: CASSLGTANEWQFF; cdr3_nt: TGTGCCAGTAGTCTCGGGACGGCCAATGAGTGGCAGTTCTTC
clone_size: .; v_call: TRBV27; j_call: TRBJ2-1; d_call: .; cdr3_aa: CASSFVKHDDEQFF; cdr3_nt: TGTGCCAGCAGTTTCGTGAAGCATGACGATGAGCAGTTCTTC
clone_size: once; v_call: TRBV18; j_call: TRBJ1-3; d_call: .; cdr3_aa: CASSPQTRDTIYF; cdr3_nt: TGTGCCAGCTCACCCCAGACACGAGACACCATATATTTT
clone_size: .; v_call: TRBV6-5; j_call: TRBJ1-6; d_call: .; cdr3_aa: CASRGLNSPLHF; cdr3_nt: TGTGCCAGCAGGGGGCTCAATTCACCCCTCCACTTT
clone_size: .; v_call: TRBV30; j_call: TRBJ2-7; d_call: .; cdr3_aa: CAWSVGGTDTYEQYF; cdr3_nt: TGTGCCTGGAGTGTAGGGGGGACTGACACCTACGAGCAGTACTTC
clone_size: .; v_call: TRBV6-5; j_call: TRBJ2-2; d_call: TRBD1; cdr3_aa: CASSLTKGAPGELFF; cdr3_nt: TGTGCCAGCAGTCTTACCAAGGGGGCGCCCGGGGAGCTGTTTTTT
clone_size: once; v_call: TRBV29-1; j_call: TRBJ2-5; d_call: .; cdr3_aa: CSVVPGGQETQYF; cdr3_nt: TGCAGCGTTGTTCCCGGGGGACAAGAGACCCAGTACTTC
clone_size: .; v_call: TRBV19; j_call: TRBJ2-5; d_call: .; cdr3_aa: CASSIDRQLQETQYF; cdr3_nt: TGTGCCAGTAGTATAGATCGACAGTTACAAGAGACCCAGTACTTC
clone_size: .; v_call: TRBV3-1/TRBV3-2; j_call: TRBJ2-3; d_call: .; cdr3_aa: CASSREFSVTDTQYF; cdr3_nt: TGTGCCAGCAGCCGGGAATTTAGCGTCACAGATACGCAGTATTTT
clone_size: few; v_call: TRBV4-3; j_call: TRBJ1-3; d_call: .; cdr3_aa: CASSHGTDPGNTIYF; cdr3_nt: TGCGCCAGCAGCCATGGGACTGACCCTGGAAACACCATATATTTT
clone_size: .; v_call: TRBV25-1; j_call: TRBJ1-2; d_call: .; cdr3_aa: CASSEWGVVYGYTF; cdr3_nt: TGTGCCAGCAGTGAATGGGGGGTTGTCTATGGCTACACCTTC
clone_size: .; v_call: TRBV4-3; j_call: TRBJ2-2; d_call: .; cdr3_aa: CASSTYSDPNTGELFF; cdr3_nt: TGCGCCAGCAGCACCTACAGCGATCCGAACACCGGGGAGCTGTTTTTT
clone_size: .; v_call: TRBV2; j_call: TRBJ2-7; d_call: TRBD1; cdr3_aa: CASRTGNPSYEQYF; cdr3_nt: TGTGCCAGCCGGACAGGGAACCCCTCCTACGAGCAGTACTTC
clone_size: .; v_call: TRBV2; j_call: TRBJ1-1; d_call: TRBD1; cdr3_aa: CASAGQVNTEAFF; cdr3_nt: TGTGCCAGCGCCGGACAGGTGAACACTGAAGCTTTCTTT
clone_size: .; v_call: TRBV2; j_call: TRBJ2-5; d_call: TRBD1; cdr3_aa: CASIGTAQETQYF; cdr3_nt: TGTGCCAGCATTGGGACAGCCCAAGAGACCCAGTACTTC
clone_size: .; v_call: TRBV7-3; j_call: TRBJ2-1; d_call: .; cdr3_aa: CASSSSGDREQFF; cdr3_nt: TGTGCCAGCAGCTCCTCAGGCGATCGAGAGCAGTTCTTC
clone_size: .; v_call: TRBV7-6; j_call: TRBJ2-7; d_call: .; cdr3_aa: CASSLEVGETYEQYF; cdr3_nt: TGTGCCAGCAGCTTAGAGGTTGGGGAGACCTACGAGCAGTACTTC
clone_size: .; v_call: TRBV5-5; j_call: TRBJ2-5; d_call: TRBD1; cdr3_aa: CASSLEPHDRGKETQYF; cdr3_nt: TGTGCCAGCAGCTTGGAGCCCCACGACAGGGGGAAAGAGACCCAGTACTTC
clone_size: .; v_call: TRBV2; j_call: TRBJ1-2; d_call: .; cdr3_aa: CASSESRATSNYGYTF; cdr3_nt: TGTGCCAGCAGTGAATCTCGGGCGACTTCTAACTATGGCTACACCTTC
clone_size: few; v_call: TRBV15; j_call: TRBJ1-2; d_call: TRBD1; cdr3_aa: CATSARTGQGYTF; cdr3_nt: TGTGCCACCAGCGCCCGAACGGGACAGGGCTACACCTTC
clone_size: .; v_call: TRBV7-2; j_call: TRBJ1-5; d_call: TRBD1; cdr3_aa: CASTTGTGNQPQHF; cdr3_nt: TGTGCCAGCACCACTGGGACAGGGAATCAGCCCCAGCATTTT
clone_size: .; v_call: TRBV7-6; j_call: TRBJ2-5; d_call: .; cdr3_aa: CASSEQETQYF; cdr3_nt: TGTGCCAGCAGCGAACAAGAGACCCAGTACTTC
clone_size: .; v_call: TRBV20-1; j_call: TRBJ2-2; d_call: TRBD2; cdr3_aa: CSASPPPRTGTSGGLGTGELFF; cdr3_nt: TGCAGTGCTAGTCCGCCCCCCCGGACCGGGACTAGCGGGGGGCTAGGCACCGGGGAGCTGTTTTTT